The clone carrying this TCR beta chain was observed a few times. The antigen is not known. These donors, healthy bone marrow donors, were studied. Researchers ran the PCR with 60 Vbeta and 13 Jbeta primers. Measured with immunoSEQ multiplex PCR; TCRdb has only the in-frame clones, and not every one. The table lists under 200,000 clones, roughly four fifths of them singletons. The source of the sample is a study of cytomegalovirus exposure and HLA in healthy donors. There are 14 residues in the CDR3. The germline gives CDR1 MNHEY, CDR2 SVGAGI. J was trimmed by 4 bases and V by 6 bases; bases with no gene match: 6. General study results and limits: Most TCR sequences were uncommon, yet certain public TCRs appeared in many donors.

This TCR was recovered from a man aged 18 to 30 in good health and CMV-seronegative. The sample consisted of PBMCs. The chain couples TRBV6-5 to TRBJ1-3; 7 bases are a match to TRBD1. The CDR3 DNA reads TGTGCCAGCAGCCAACAGGGGACAGGAAACACCATATATTTT. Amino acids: CASSQQGTGNTIYF.